The TCR beta chain under discussion was sequenced for a study of T cells in Graves' hyperthyroidism and ophthalmopathy. Deletions cut 4 bases from V and 0 bases from J, with 15 bases between. The V gene's germline CDR1 is GTSNPN and CDR2 SVGIG (reference sequence). This CDR3 contains 15 residues. It was RNA transcripts that yielded the amplified TCR beta CDR3 regions. The HTBI primer set was used in a first-round RT-PCR of the TCR CDR3. MiXCR, applied by TCRdb to the multiplex PCR reads, yields one record per CDR3 protein. Of hundreds of thousands of distinct CDR3 sequences listed, approximately 17% were seen once; the top ten hold approximately 15%.

The sequence was obtained from a woman between 18 and 30 years old with Graves' ophthalmopathy. What was sequenced was blood. The chain uses TRBV30 and TRBJ1-1; tentative D call: TRBD1 (5 bases). The CDR3 spells CAWTRDFPLNTEAFF. CDR3 DNA: TGTGCCTGGACGCGGGACTTTCCTTTGAACACTGAAGCTTTCTTT.